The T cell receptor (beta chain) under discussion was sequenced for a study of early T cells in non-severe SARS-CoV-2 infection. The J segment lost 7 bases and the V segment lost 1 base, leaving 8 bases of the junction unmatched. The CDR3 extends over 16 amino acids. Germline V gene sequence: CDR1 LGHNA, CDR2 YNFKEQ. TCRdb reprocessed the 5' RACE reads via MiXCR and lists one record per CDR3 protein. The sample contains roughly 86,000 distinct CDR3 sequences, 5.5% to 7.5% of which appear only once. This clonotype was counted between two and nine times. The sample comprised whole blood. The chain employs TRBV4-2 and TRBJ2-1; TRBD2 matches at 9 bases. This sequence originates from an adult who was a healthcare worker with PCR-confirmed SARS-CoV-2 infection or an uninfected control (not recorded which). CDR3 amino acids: CASSQVGSGRGNEQFF. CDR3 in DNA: TGTGCCAGCAGCCAAGTAGGTAGCGGGAGAGGGAATGAGCAGTTCTTC.